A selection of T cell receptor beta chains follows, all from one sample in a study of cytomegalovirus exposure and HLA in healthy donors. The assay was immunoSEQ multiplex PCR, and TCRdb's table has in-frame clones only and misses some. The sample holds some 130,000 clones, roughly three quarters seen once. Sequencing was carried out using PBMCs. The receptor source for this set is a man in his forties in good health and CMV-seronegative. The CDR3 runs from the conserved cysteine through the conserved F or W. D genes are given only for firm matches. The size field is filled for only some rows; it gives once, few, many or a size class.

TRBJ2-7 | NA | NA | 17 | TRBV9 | TGTGCCAGCAGCGTAGAGGTCTCCCAGGGCCCAACCTACGAGCAGTACTTC | CASSVEVSQGPTYEQYF
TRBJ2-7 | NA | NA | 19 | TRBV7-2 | TGTGCCAGCAGCGACCCGGACAGAGGAGCGGGACTCGGGGCCTACGAGCAGTACTTC | CASSDPDRGAGLGAYEQYF
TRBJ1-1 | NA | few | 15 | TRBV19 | TGTGCCAGTAGTAACCCCGGGGTAGGGAACACTGAAGCTTTCTTT | CASSNPGVGNTEAFF
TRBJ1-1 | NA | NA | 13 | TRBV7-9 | TGTGCCAGCAGCTTAGGGGACAAGAGCGAAGCTTTCTTT | CASSLGDKSEAFF
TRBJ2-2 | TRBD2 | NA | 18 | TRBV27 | TGTGCCAGCAGTTTATCGTGGGCTAGCGGGAAATTCACCGGGGAGCTGTTTTTT | CASSLSWASGKFTGELFF
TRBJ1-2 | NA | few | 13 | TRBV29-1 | TGCAGCGTTGGGGTCAGGGATAACTATGGCTACACCTTC | CSVGVRDNYGYTF
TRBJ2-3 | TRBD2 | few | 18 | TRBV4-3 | TGCGCCAGCAGCCGTCGACGAGGACTAGCGGGAGTATCAGATACGCAGTATTTT | CASSRRRGLAGVSDTQYF
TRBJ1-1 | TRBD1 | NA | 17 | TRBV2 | TGTGCCAGCACCCAGGAAGCAGGGGGCAATTTCGGCACTGAAGCTTTCTTT | CASTQEAGGNFGTEAFF
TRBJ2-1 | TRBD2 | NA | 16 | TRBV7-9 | TGTGCCAGCAGCTTAGGCCTAGCGGGGGATGTGGATGAGCAGTTCTTC | CASSLGLAGDVDEQFF
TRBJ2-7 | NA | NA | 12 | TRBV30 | TGTGCCTGGAGCGCAACAGGGTACGAGCAGTACTTC | CAWSATGYEQYF
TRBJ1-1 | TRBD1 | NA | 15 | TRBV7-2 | TGTGCCAGCTCGCGGACAGGAACGTTGAACACTGAAGCTTTCTTT | CASSRTGTLNTEAFF
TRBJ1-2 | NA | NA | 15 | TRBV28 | TGTGCCAGCAGTTTATGGCAGGGTGGTGGAGATGGCTACACCTTC | CASSLWQGGGDGYTF
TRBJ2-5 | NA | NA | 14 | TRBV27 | TGTGCCAGCAGTCCGGTAGGAGGGCCGAGGGCCCAGTACTTC | CASSPVGGPRAQYF
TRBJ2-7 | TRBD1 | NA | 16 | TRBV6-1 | TGTGCCAGCAGTGACCACAGGGGGTCTTACTCCTACGAGCAGTACTTC | CASSDHRGSYSYEQYF
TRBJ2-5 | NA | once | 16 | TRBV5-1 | TGCGCCAGCAGCTCTGCAGCGAAAACGTACCAAGAGACCCAGTACTTC | CASSSAAKTYQETQYF
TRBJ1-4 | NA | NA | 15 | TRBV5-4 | TGTGCCAGCCAAATGGGGGGGGGAGCAGGTGAAAAACTGTTTTTT | CASQMGGGAGEKLFF
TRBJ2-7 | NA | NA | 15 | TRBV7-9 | TGTGCCAGCAGCTCGGTGGGGGGTCCGACCTACGAGCAGTACTTC | CASSSVGGPTYEQYF
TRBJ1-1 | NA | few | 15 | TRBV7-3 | TGTGCCAGCAGCTCCCTAGGCGGGGCGAACACTGAAGCTTTCTTT | CASSSLGGANTEAFF
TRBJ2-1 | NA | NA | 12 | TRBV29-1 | TGCAGCTCCGCCCCCCGGTACAATGAGCAGTTCTTC | CSSAPRYNEQFF
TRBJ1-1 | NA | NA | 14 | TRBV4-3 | TGCGCCAGCAGCCAAGATACCAGATATACTGAAGCTTTCTTT | CASSQDTRYTEAFF
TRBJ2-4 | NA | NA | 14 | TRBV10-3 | TGTGCCATCACGTCGGAAGGGGCGAAAAACATTCAGTACTTC | CAITSEGAKNIQYF
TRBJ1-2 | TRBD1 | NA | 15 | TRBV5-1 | TGCGCCAGCAGCATTGGGACAGGTTCTAACTATGGCTACACCTTC | CASSIGTGSNYGYTF
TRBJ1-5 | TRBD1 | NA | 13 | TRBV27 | TGTGCCAGCACCCCGGCGACAGGGGACCCCCAGCATTTT | CASTPATGDPQHF
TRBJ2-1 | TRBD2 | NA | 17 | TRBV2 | TGTGCCAGCAGTGCCCTAGCGGACACGCCTCGTGCCGGGGGGCAGTTCTTC | CASSALADTPRAGGQFF
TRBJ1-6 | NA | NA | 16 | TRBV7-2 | TGTGCCAGCAGAGAACGGGGTGGGCAGCTTAATTCACCCCTCCACTTT | CASRERGGQLNSPLHF
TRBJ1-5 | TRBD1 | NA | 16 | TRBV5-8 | TGTGCCAGCAGTTTTGACAGGGGAGGTAGCAATCAGCCCCAGCATTTT | CASSFDRGGSNQPQHF
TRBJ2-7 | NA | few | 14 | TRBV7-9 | TGTGCCAGCAGCTTAGGGCGACTATCCTACGAGCAGTACTTC | CASSLGRLSYEQYF
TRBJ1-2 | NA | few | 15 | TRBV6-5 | TGTGCCAGCAGCAACTGGGGGGCGGGAGGCTATGGCTACACCTTC | CASSNWGAGGYGYTF
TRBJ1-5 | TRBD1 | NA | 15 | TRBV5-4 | TGTGCCAGCAGCCGGGACAGGGACGGCAATCAGCCCCAGCATTTT | CASSRDRDGNQPQHF
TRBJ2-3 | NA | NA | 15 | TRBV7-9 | TGTGCCAGCAGGGCCGTCGGGGGTAGCACAGATACGCAGTATTTT | CASRAVGGSTDTQYF
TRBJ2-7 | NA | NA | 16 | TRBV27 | TGTGCCAGCAGTCCCCCCCGGACAAACCCTACCTACGAGCAGTACTTC | CASSPPRTNPTYEQYF
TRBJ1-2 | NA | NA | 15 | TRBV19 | TGTGCCAGTAGTATAGGAGGCTCCGGGAACTATGGCTACACCTTC | CASSIGGSGNYGYTF
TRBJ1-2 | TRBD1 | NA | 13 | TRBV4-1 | TGCGCCAGCAGCACACAACAGGGGACTGGCTACACCTTC | CASSTQQGTGYTF
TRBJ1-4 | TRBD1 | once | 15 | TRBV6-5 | TGTGCCAGCAGTTCCCAGGGGGCGGCCAATGAAAAACTGTTTTTT | CASSSQGAANEKLFF
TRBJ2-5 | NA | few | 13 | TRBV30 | TGTGCCTGGAGTACACGCCCCCAAGAGACCCAGTACTTC | CAWSTRPQETQYF
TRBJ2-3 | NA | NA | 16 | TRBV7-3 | TGTGCCAGCAGCTTATTGGCCAGCAGGGTCACAGATACGCAGTATTTT | CASSLLASRVTDTQYF
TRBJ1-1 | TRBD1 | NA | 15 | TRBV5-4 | TGTGCCAGCAGCTCAAAGACAGGGGGGAACACTGAAGCTTTCTTT | CASSSKTGGNTEAFF
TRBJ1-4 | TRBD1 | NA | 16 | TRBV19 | TGTGCCAGTAGTATCCGACAGGGGGTTGCTAATGAAAAACTGTTTTTT | CASSIRQGVANEKLFF
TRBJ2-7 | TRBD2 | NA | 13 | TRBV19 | TGTGCCAGTAGCCCCGGCGGGAGATACGAGCAGTACTTC | CASSPGGRYEQYF
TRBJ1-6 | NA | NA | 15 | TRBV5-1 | TGCGCCAGCAGCTTCGGGGACTCGACAAATTCACCCCTCCACTTT | CASSFGDSTNSPLHF
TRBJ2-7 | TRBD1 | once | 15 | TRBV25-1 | TGTGCCAGCAGTGAAGGGACAGGGGCGGGATACGAGCAGTACTTC | CASSEGTGAGYEQYF
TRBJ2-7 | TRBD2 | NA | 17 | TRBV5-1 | TGCGCCAGCAGCTTGTGGCTAGCGGGAGGGCCTGGGTACGAGCAGTACTTC | CASSLWLAGGPGYEQYF
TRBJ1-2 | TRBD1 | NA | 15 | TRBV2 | TGTGCCAGCAGTTCCCAGGGGGGACCCAGCTATGGCTACACCTTC | CASSSQGGPSYGYTF
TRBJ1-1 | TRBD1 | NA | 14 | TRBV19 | TGTGCCAGTAGTCGGGACAGGGTCAGCACTGAAGCTTTCTTT | CASSRDRVSTEAFF
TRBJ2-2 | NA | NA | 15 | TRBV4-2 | TGTGCCAGCAGCCAAGGGGTGCGGGGCACCGGGGAGCTGTTTTTT | CASSQGVRGTGELFF
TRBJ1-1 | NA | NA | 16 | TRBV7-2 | TGTGCCAGCAGCCCCTACAGGGCCCGTAAGAACACTGAAGCTTTCTTT | CASSPYRARKNTEAFF
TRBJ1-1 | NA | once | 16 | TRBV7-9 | TGTGCCAGCAGCGTAGGGGGGGACCCTTACAACACTGAAGCTTTCTTT | CASSVGGDPYNTEAFF
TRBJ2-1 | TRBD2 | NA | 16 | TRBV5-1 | TGCGCCAGCAGCTTGGTGTTTTCGGGGGGGCTAGGGGAGCAGTTCTTC | CASSLVFSGGLGEQFF
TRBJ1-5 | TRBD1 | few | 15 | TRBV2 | TGTGCCAGCAGTCTCGGGACAGGGGGCGACCAGCCCCAGCATTTT | CASSLGTGGDQPQHF
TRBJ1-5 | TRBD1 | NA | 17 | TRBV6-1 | TGTGCCAGCAGTGTACCGTATAGGGGACAGGGGTATCAGCCCCAGCATTTT | CASSVPYRGQGYQPQHF